This T cell receptor (beta chain) was found in a study of blood T cells in healthy people across ages. Broader study findings: Changes in expanded clonotypes were possibly confounded, as the CMV status of donors was unknown.

Donors were healthy Caucasian individuals from Russia aged about 6 to 90. This clonotype appeared a few times. Its specificity is unknown. V lost 0 bases to trimming and J lost 0 bases, with 9 bases between them. The CDR3 runs 15 residues. Germline CDR1 and CDR2: SGDLS and YYNGEE. Through a sample-barcoded 5' primer and a J-beta primer mix, a second PCR was run for roughly 6 to 11 cycles. A single record per CDR3 protein comes from TCRdb applying MiXCR to the 5' RACE reads. In the table there are around 750,000 distinct CDR3 sequences, roughly 53% of which are singletons. Sequencing input: blood. This receptor was taken from a man of 80 years or more in good health. The chain recombines TRBV9 with TRBJ2-5; D call uncertain. CDR3 loop: CASSVGGLHQETQYF. CDR3 coding DNA: TGTGCCAGCAGCGTAGGTGGGCTACACCAAGAGACCCAGTACTTC.